This entry lists 6 T cell receptor beta chains sequenced from one sample in a study of blood T cell repertoires in COVID-19. Produced via immunoSEQ multiplex PCR; TCRdb's table is partial and in-frame only. The data show about 370,000 clones, roughly nine tenths seen once. The sequenced sample was peripheral blood. Every receptor here comes from a young woman with COVID-19, enrolled during active disease.

The V and J genes are TRBV2 and TRBJ2-7; 8 nucleotides line up with TRBD2. V shed 8 bases, J shed 7 bases, and the junction held 1 base outside the gene matches. CDR3 length: 10 residues. Germline CDR1 reads SNHLY; CDR2 reads FYNNEI. CDR3 protein: CASLAGEQYV. In DNA form, the CDR3 reads TGTGCCAGCCTAGCGGGTGAGCAGTACGTC.

The chain combines TRBV4-1 with TRBJ1-1; D is undetermined. The V end was cut by 2 bases, the J end by 0 bases, with 31 bases between. This CDR3 contains 22 residues. The V gene's germline CDR1 is MGHRA and CDR2 YSYEKL. Here the CDR3 DNA reads TGCGCCAGCAGCCAACCCTCACTGGCCCCCAGGCCCCTTCAGGCCATGAACACTGAAGCTTTCTTT. Translating it yields CASSQPSLAPRPLQAMNTEAFF.

The rearrangement uses TRBV10-1 and TRBJ2-6; TRBD2 matches at 7 bases. Per the germline V gene, CDR1 is WNHNN and CDR2 is SYGVQD (reference sequence). The CDR3 has 19 residues. V gave up 5 bases and J gave up 0 bases; unmatched junction bases: 13. The CDR3 DNA reads as TGCGCCAGCAGTTTCCCCGGACTAGACAAGAGCTCTGGGGCCAACGTCCTGACTTTC. Translation gives CASSFPGLDKSSGANVLTF.

The V and J genes are TRBV28 and TRBJ1-5; no firm D call. Germline CDR1 MDHEN, CDR2 SYDVKM. This CDR3 comprises 16 residues. V lost 2 bases and J lost 0, with 11 bases in between. The CDR3 DNA reads TGTGCCAGCAGTTTAGAGGTCCCTTATAGCAATCAGCCCCAGCATTTT. Protein: CASSLEVPYSNQPQHF.

This clone was picked up a small number of times. The chain has TRBV7-8 and TRBJ2-7; perhaps TRBD2 as D (5 bases). Germline V lookup: CDR1 SGHVS, CDR2 FQNEAQ. The V end was cut by 4 bases, the J end by 4 bases, with 11 bases between. The CDR3 runs 13 residues. The CDR3 bases are TGTGCCAGCAGCTCCGGGGTTCTTTACGAGCAGTACGTC. Protein: CASSSGVLYEQYV.

This chain links TRBV27 with TRBJ2-1, with TRBD2 identical over 9 bases. CDR1 and CDR2 from the germline V gene are MNHEY and SMNVEV (reference sequence). This CDR3 is built from 16 residues. J was trimmed by 8 bases and V by 6 bases; bases with no gene match: 14. The chain's CDR3 is CASREISGRLIHEQFF. The CDR3, as DNA: TGTGCCAGCAGGGAGATTAGCGGGAGACTAATCCATGAGCAGTTCTTC.